This T cell receptor (beta chain) was obtained from a study of monozygotic twins with inflammatory bowel disease. CDR1 and CDR2 (germline): SGHTA, FQGNSA. CDR3 length: 14 residues. After re-calling the 5' RACE reads, TCRdb lists one entry per CDR3 protein, DNA absent. This table holds about 300,000 distinct CDR3 sequences. This clonotype was sampled from a human donor with ulcerative colitis or Crohn's disease, or a healthy co-twin of an affected twin (not recorded which). V and J are TRBV7-2 and TRBJ2-1; TCRdb's assignment of TRBD1 cannot be checked, as there is no DNA. The source material was blood. The chain's CDR3 is CASSPGGPDNEQFF.